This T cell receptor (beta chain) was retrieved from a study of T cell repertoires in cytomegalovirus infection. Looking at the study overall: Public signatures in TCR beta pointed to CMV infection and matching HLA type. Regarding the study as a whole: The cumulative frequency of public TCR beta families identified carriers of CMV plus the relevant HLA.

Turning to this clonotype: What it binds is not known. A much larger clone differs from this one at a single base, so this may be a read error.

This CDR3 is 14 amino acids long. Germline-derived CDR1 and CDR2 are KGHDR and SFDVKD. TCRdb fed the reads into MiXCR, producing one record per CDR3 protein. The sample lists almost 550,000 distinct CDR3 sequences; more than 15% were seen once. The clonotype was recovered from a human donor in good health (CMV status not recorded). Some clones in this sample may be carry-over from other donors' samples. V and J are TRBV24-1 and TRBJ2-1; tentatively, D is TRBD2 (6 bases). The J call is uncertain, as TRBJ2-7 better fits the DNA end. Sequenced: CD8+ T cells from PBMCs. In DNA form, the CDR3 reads TGTGCCACCAGCCGGGACTGGAATGATAATGAGCAGTACTTC. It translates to CATSRDWNDNEQYF.